This T cell receptor (beta chain) was sequenced in a study of OX40 agonist ivuxolimab in advanced cancers. Study details: Patients were infused with ivuxolimab every 2 weeks at 0.01 to 10 mg/kg.

Study conclusions and caveats: Both CD4+ and CD8+ T cell populations in blood had undergone clonal expansion by week 6 at 0.1 to 3.0 mg/kg.

Concerning this clone: Its antigen remains unidentified.

TCRdb keeps only in-frame clones here, not all; method: immunoSEQ multiplex PCR. The table has some 140,000 clones, roughly nine tenths seen once. A history of autoimmune disease or systemic immunosuppression excluded patients. The CDR3 has 15 residues. The germline CDR1 and CDR2 sequences are MNHNS and SASEGT. V lost 2 bases to trimming and J lost 3 bases, with 13 bases between them. This receptor was taken from an adult with an advanced solid tumor such as melanoma, head and neck, liver or kidney cancer. Here the sequenced sample was CD4+ or CD8+ T cells sorted from blood, taken in a trial of the OX40 agonist ivuxolimab. This sequence joins TRBV6-1 and TRBJ1-2; the D gene is possibly TRBD1 (5 bases). DNA for the CDR3: TGTGCCAGCAGTGAAAGTGGGGGAAGGTACTATGGCTACACCTTC. It is translated as CASSESGGRYYGYTF.